Listed below are T cell receptor beta chains from one sample, sequenced in a study of naive and memory T cell subsets. One entry per CDR3 protein, called by TCRdb with MiXCR from the UMI-ligation and nested PCR reads. The sample lists fewer than 150,000 distinct CDR3 sequences, approximately 18% occurring once. Sequences were obtained from naive CD8+ T cells from blood. The receptors here all came from a human donor in good health. Both conserved end residues are part of each CDR3. Size tells how often a clone was seen (once, few, many) or the class of an expanded clone, and some rows leave it out.

clone_size j_call v_call cdr3_aa
. TRBJ1-2 TRBV20-1 CSAYPGTSDWVIYGYTF
. TRBJ2-7 TRBV9 CASSTGTATYEQYF
. TRBJ2-7 TRBV28 CASRTLSEQYF
. TRBJ2-2 TRBV5-1 CASSFSQGNTGELFF
few TRBJ2-7 TRBV6-5 CASRGTGGIEQYF
few TRBJ2-1 TRBV4-1 CASSQGPMGLLSYNEQFF
. TRBJ2-7 TRBV6-6 CASSYLDTAYEQYF
. TRBJ2-3 TRBV11-2 CASSVGQGATDTQYF
few TRBJ2-7 TRBV4-2 CASSQGQGADEQYF
few TRBJ1-2 TRBV7-9 CASTLRDRPFEGYTF
. TRBJ2-1 TRBV28 CASSFQGGNEQFF
few TRBJ2-1 TRBV6-5 CASSYSGPRVYNNEQFF
few TRBJ1-2 TRBV7-9 CASSSRDSYGYTF
many TRBJ2-7 TRBV20-1 CSARWDSDYEQYF
few TRBJ2-7 TRBV7-9 CASRLGRHYEQYF
. TRBJ2-7 TRBV12-5 CASATGLGVYEQYF
once TRBJ1-1 TRBV14 CASSQESTYPDRADNEAFF
few TRBJ2-5 TRBV28 CASSLEAGGPLETQYF
few TRBJ2-3 TRBV30 CAWSAGSTDTQYF
. TRBJ2-7 TRBV6-2/TRBV6-3 CASSYVGYEQYF